This entry lists 30 T cell receptor beta chains sequenced from one sample in a study of shared clonotypes between healthy human individuals. Some clones are missing from TCRdb's copy, which holds only in-frame ones; the method was immunoSEQ multiplex PCR. The sample carries over 400,000 clones, roughly 95% recorded once. The sequencing input was naive CD4+ T cells sorted from blood. Subset given: CD45RA+ positively selected. All receptors derive from a woman under 40 in good health.

This clone was recorded once. This chain uses TRBV5-1 with TRBJ2-7; D perhaps matches TRBD2 (6 bases). From germline, CDR1 is SGHRS and CDR2 YFSETQ. Trimming took 2 bases from V and 3 from J, leaving 15 bases between them. The CDR3 loop spans 15 amino acids. CDR3 nucleotide sequence: TGCGCCAGCAGCTTAGGTGGCGGGATTCTCTACGAGCAGTACTTC. Its protein product is CASSLGGGILYEQYF.

This clone was found once. The chain combines TRBV27 with TRBJ1-1; D possibly corresponds to TRBD1 (5 bases). Trimming cost V 5 bases and J 0 bases, with 10 bases left between them. This CDR3 region has 14 residues. Per the germline V gene, CDR1 is MNHEY and CDR2 is SMNVEV (reference sequence). CDR3 DNA: TGTGCCAGCAGTCCGTGGACACTGAACACTGAAGCTTTCTTT. It translates to CASSPWTLNTEAFF.

The chain links TRBV2 to TRBJ1-6; D gene uncertain. Trimming pared 3 bases from V and 11 bases from J, leaving 8 bases between. Germline loops: CDR1 SNHLY, CDR2 FYNNEI. CDR3 length equals 12 residues. The CDR3 sequence: CASSESHTPLHF. The CDR3, as DNA: TGTGCCAGCAGTGAGAGTCATACACCCCTCCACTTT.

This rearrangement joins TRBV6-6 to TRBJ1-2; 7 bases map to TRBD1. V was clipped by 7 bases and J by 3 bases; unmatched bases: 5. Germline CDR1 MNHNY, CDR2 SVGAGI (reference sequence). CDR3 size: 13 residues. CDR3 residues: CASTRQGDYGYTF. The CDR3, as DNA: TGTGCCAGCACCAGACAGGGAGACTATGGCTACACCTTC.

This chain links TRBV28 with TRBJ2-5; TRBD2 matches at 13 bases. The CDR3 covers 16 residues. Germline values: CDR1 MDHEN, CDR2 SYDVKM. With V trimmed by 5 bases and J by 4 bases, 7 bases remained unmatched. The CDR3 here is CASSVTGTSGIETQYF. The CDR3 bases are TGTGCCAGCAGTGTGACAGGGACTAGCGGGATAGAGACCCAGTACTTC. Full variable domain (outside the CDR3, taken from reference TRBV28 and TRBJ2-5): DVKVTQSSRYLVKRTGEKVFLECVQDMDHENMFWYRQDPGLGLRLIYFSYDVKMKEKGDIPEGYSVSREKKERFSLILESASTNQTSMYLCASSVTGTSGIETQYFGPGTRLLVL.

The CDR3 here is CASSLERTSGIEQYF. CDR3 in DNA: TGTGCCAGCAGCCTAGAGCGGACTAGCGGGATCGAGCAGTACTTC. This chain links TRBV6-1 with TRBJ2-7; TRBD2 matches at 12 bases. Germline V gives CDR1 MNHNS, CDR2 SASEGT. The CDR3 loop spans 15 amino acids. V gave up 6 bases and J gave up 6 bases; unmatched junction bases: 9.

This chain joins TRBV19 and TRBJ1-3, with TRBD1 matching over 10 bases. The CDR3 is 18 residues long. J lost 2 bases, V lost 10 bases, and 17 bases had no gene match. Looked up from germline, CDR1 is LNHDA and CDR2 is SQIVND (reference sequence). In DNA form, the CDR3 reads TGTGCCACAAAGCCGAGACAGGGGGCTTGGTATGCTGGAAACACCATATATTTT. This sequence encodes CATKPRQGAWYAGNTIYF.

In the case of this clone: This sample includes further DNA sequences coding for the same CDR3. The V gene is TRBV19, the J gene TRBJ1-5; a weak D match, TRBD1 (5 bases). CDR1 LNHDA and CDR2 SQIVND come from the germline V gene (reference sequence). The V end lost 6 bases, the J end lost 1 base, and 7 bases lay between the germline ends. The CDR3 extends over 13 amino acids. The CDR3 region is CASSRVSNQPQHF. The CDR3 DNA follows: TGTGCCAGTAGCAGGGTAAGCAATCAGCCCCAGCATTTT.

The rearrangement links TRBV7-2 to TRBJ2-7; 9 bases fit TRBD1. Trimming removed 3 bases from V and 2 bases from J; junction bases left unmatched: 5. The CDR3 has 15 amino acids. Germline V lookup: CDR1 SGHTA, CDR2 FQGNSA. CDR3 residues: CASSFGQGSTYEQYF. In DNA form, the CDR3 reads TGTGCCAGCAGCTTCGGACAGGGGTCGACCTACGAGCAGTACTTC.

The chain combines TRBV13 with TRBJ2-3; maybe TRBD1 (6 bases). V was cut by 5 bases and J by 5 bases, with 11 bases left in between. CDR1 is PRHDT and CDR2 is FYEKMQ in the germline V gene (reference sequence). The CDR3 is 13 residues long. CDR3 in DNA: TGTGCCAGCAGCACAACAGGGAAAGATACGCAGTATTTT. Translated, it gives CASSTTGKDTQYF.

The V and J genes are TRBV30 and TRBJ2-5; D not certain. The J call may be wrong; the DNA end is better matched by TRBJ2-7. Germline CDR1 is GTSNPN and CDR2 is SVGIG (reference sequence). This CDR3 spans 12 amino acids. As DNA, the CDR3 is TGTGCCTGGAGTGTAGTACAGTTCGAGCAGTACTTC. It yields the protein CAWSVVQFEQYF.

The chain employs TRBV14 and TRBJ2-1; a possible D gene is TRBD2 (5 bases). Germline V lookup: CDR1 SGHDN, CDR2 FVKESK. The CDR3 has 16 residues. V lost 1 base, J lost 8 bases, and 18 bases lay in between. The DNA for the CDR3 is TGTGCCAGCAGCCAAGTCAGGTTCGCTAGCCGCGATGAGCAGTTCTTC. This gives the protein CASSQVRFASRDEQFF. Using reference TRBV14 and TRBJ2-1 for the parts outside the CDR3, the full variable domain is EAGVTQFPSHSVIEKGQTVTLRCDPISGHDNLYWYRRVMGKEIKFLLHFVKESKQDESGMPNNRFLAERTGGTYSTLKVQPAELEDSGVYFCASSQVRFASRDEQFFGPGTRLTVL.

The CDR3 reads CASRPTSGRDLHEQYF. In DNA, the CDR3 is TGTGCCAGCAGGCCGACTAGCGGGAGGGATCTCCACGAGCAGTACTTC. J is TRBJ2-7 and V is TRBV6-6; 14 nucleotides line up with TRBD2. The germline V gene encodes CDR1 MNHNY and CDR2 SVGAGI (reference sequence). This CDR3 has 16 amino acids. Unmatched junction bases numbered 9, after V lost 6 bases and J lost 5 bases.

The gene calls are TRBV5-1 and TRBJ2-1; 15 bases line up with TRBD2. CDR3 length equals 19 residues. Trimming took 4 bases from V and 1 from J; bases not matched to a gene: 9. Germline values: CDR1 SGHRS, CDR2 YFSETQ. The CDR3 nucleotides are TGCGCCAGCAGCCCAGGACTAGCGGGAGGGCCTTTTTCCTACAATGAGCAGTTCTTC. Translation: CASSPGLAGGPFSYNEQFF. The full variable domain, with the rest looked up from reference TRBV5-1 and TRBJ2-1, is KAGVTQTPRYLIKTRGQQVTLSCSPISGHRSVSWYQQTPGQGLQFLFEYFSETQRNKGNFPGRFSGRQFSNSRSEMNVSTLELGDSALYLCASSPGLAGGPFSYNEQFFGPGTRLTVL.

Details on this clone: The junction departs from the called germline gene at one end, perhaps through a read error. V gene TRBV5-1 combines with J gene TRBJ2-7; a possible D gene is TRBD2 (6 bases). Germline V gene sequence: CDR1 SGHRS, CDR2 YFSETQ. The CDR3 has 15 amino acids. The CDR3 DNA reads TGCGCCAGCAGCTTGGGAGTAGGTGGGAGGCTCCTTTCGGACTTC. This encodes CASSLGVGGRLLSDF.

This chain joins TRBV6-1 and TRBJ1-4, with D unresolved. Looked up from germline, CDR1 is MNHNS and CDR2 is SASEGT. The CDR3 is 16 amino acids. V was trimmed by 3 bases and J by 3 bases, leaving 14 bases between them. CDR3 coding DNA: TGTGCCAGCAGTGACCTGGGTAGCATTGCTAATGAAAAACTGTTTTTT. The encoded protein is CASSDLGSIANEKLFF.

V usage is TRBV20-1 and J usage is TRBJ1-2; no clear D gene. CDR1 is DFQATT and CDR2 is SNEGSKA in the germline V gene (reference sequence). This CDR3 region has 10 residues. The ends were cut back, 4 bases at V and 6 bases at J, with 6 bases in the middle. This CDR3 is CSAKQNGYTF. In nucleotides, the CDR3 is TGCAGTGCTAAACAGAATGGCTACACCTTC.

V is TRBV30 and J is TRBJ2-1; TRBD2 is a possible D gene (5 bases). This CDR3 region has 16 residues. V lost 2 bases, J lost 4 bases, and 18 bases lay in between. From germline, CDR1 is GTSNPN and CDR2 SVGIG (reference sequence). This chain's CDR3 is CAWSTNLERGYNEQFF. The CDR3, as DNA: TGTGCCTGGAGTACCAACCTAGAAAGAGGGTACAATGAGCAGTTCTTC.

The chain links TRBV28 to TRBJ1-5, with no clear D. The CDR3 runs 15 residues. Germline CDR1 MDHEN, CDR2 SYDVKM. Trimming pared 2 bases from V and 5 bases from J, leaving 13 bases between. The CDR3 region is CASSLEQIEDQPQHF. The DNA for the CDR3 is TGTGCCAGCAGTTTAGAACAGATAGAGGATCAGCCCCAGCATTTT.

The V call is TRBV28, the J call TRBJ2-7, with 11 bases identical to TRBD1. CDR3 length: 15 residues. Germline loops: CDR1 MDHEN, CDR2 SYDVKM. The ends lost 1 base at V and 7 bases at J; junction bases unmatched: 6. As DNA, the CDR3 is TGTGCCAGCAGTTTATCCGGGACAGGGGGAGGAGAGCAGTACTTC. It codes for CASSLSGTGGGEQYF. Based on the CDR3 plus reference TRBV28 and TRBJ2-7, the full variable domain is DVKVTQSSRYLVKRTGEKVFLECVQDMDHENMFWYRQDPGLGLRLIYFSYDVKMKEKGDIPEGYSVSREKKERFSLILESASTNQTSMYLCASSLSGTGGGEQYFGPGTRLTVT.

The J gene is TRBJ1-1, the V gene TRBV2; TRBD1 matches at 7 bases. Germline V gives CDR1 SNHLY, CDR2 FYNNEI. The junction had 9 bases not matched to a gene; V was cut back by 10 bases and J by 1 base. This CDR3 region has 14 residues. This CDR3 is CAIQGRGRNTEAFF. CDR3 DNA: TGTGCCATCCAGGGCAGGGGGAGGAACACTGAAGCTTTCTTT.

This clone was counted a single time. V usage is TRBV18 and J usage is TRBJ2-1, with 8 nucleotides matching TRBD2. The germline CDR1 and CDR2 sequences are KGHSH and LQKENI. The CDR3 has 17 residues. J was trimmed by 6 bases and V by 6 bases; bases with no gene match: 16. Here the CDR3 reads CASSPPGLAGIRNEQFF. Written as DNA, the CDR3 is TGTGCCAGCTCGCCGCCGGGCCTAGCGGGTATCCGCAATGAGCAGTTCTTC.

The V and J genes are TRBV11-2 and TRBJ2-7, with D possibly matching TRBD1 (6 bases). Trimming removed 3 bases from V and 5 bases from J, with 11 bases in between. Germline V gene sequence: CDR1 SGHAT, CDR2 FQNNGV. This CDR3 comprises 13 residues. The CDR3 protein is CASSFTGYNEQYF. The CDR3 nucleotides are TGTGCCAGCAGCTTTACAGGGTACAACGAGCAGTACTTC. Full variable domain (outside the CDR3, taken from reference TRBV11-2 and TRBJ2-7): EAGVAQSPRYKIIEKRQSVAFWCNPISGHATLYWYQQILGQGPKLLIQFQNNGVVDDSQLPKDRFSAERLKGVDSTLKIQPAKLEDSAVYLCASSFTGYNEQYFGPGTRLTVT.

V usage is TRBV7-9 and J usage is TRBJ2-7; 15 bases agree with TRBD2. V lost 0 bases to trimming and J lost 3 bases; unmatched junction nucleotides: 9. Germline CDR1 SEHNR, CDR2 FQNEAQ (reference sequence). This CDR3 has 19 residues. The CDR3 DNA reads as TGTGCCAGCAGCTTAGCCCCGGGACTAGCGGGAGGCCGTAACTACGAGCAGTACTTC. Encoded protein: CASSLAPGLAGGRNYEQYF.

This clone was counted only a few times. V usage is TRBV18 and J usage is TRBJ1-4; D uncertain. Trimming shortened V by 10 bases and J by 0 bases, and 12 bases separated the two germline ends. The CDR3 has 14 residues. Germline CDR1 reads KGHSH; CDR2 reads LQKENI. CDR3 protein: CATSNSATNEKLFF. For the CDR3, the DNA is TGTGCCACAAGTAACTCTGCAACTAATGAAAAACTGTTTTTT.

The V gene is TRBV28, the J gene TRBJ1-1; possible D gene TRBD1, 5 bases. V shed 4 bases and J shed 0 bases, with 21 bases lying between them. The length of the CDR3 is 18 residues. Germline CDR1 is MDHEN and CDR2 is SYDVKM. The CDR3, as DNA: TGTGCCAGCAGTTATCACCAGGGTAGTAGTCCCTTGAACACTGAAGCTTTCTTT. Residues: CASSYHQGSSPLNTEAFF.

As for this clone: The same CDR3 arises from other DNA sequences in this sample as well. The chain links TRBV28 to TRBJ2-7; D is possibly TRBD2 (5 bases). V was pared by 9 bases and J by 0 bases, with 9 bases between. The V gene's germline CDR1 is MDHEN and CDR2 SYDVKM. The CDR3 has 12 amino acids. CDR3 region: CASRTPSYEQYF. The CDR3 region has the DNA TGTGCCAGTAGGACTCCCTCCTACGAGCAGTACTTC.

The CDR3 region is CASTQMGYPMNTEAFF. The CDR3 bases are TGTGCCAGCACCCAGATGGGGTACCCCATGAACACTGAAGCTTTCTTT. This rearrangement joins TRBV7-9 to TRBJ1-1; D not certain. The germline V gene has CDR1 SEHNR and CDR2 FQNEAQ (reference sequence). This CDR3 contains 16 residues. The germline V and J ends were trimmed by 7 bases and 0 bases, with 18 bases remaining between them.

In this sample, this clone turned up once. The J gene is TRBJ2-3, the V gene TRBV25-1; D unresolved. V dropped 2 bases and J dropped 2 bases, with 11 bases sitting between them. The CDR3 totals 15 residues. Germline values: CDR1 MGHDK, CDR2 SYGVNS. CDR3 in DNA: TGTGCCAGCAGTGAAGGTTCTACAACCACAGATACGCAGTATTTT. Its protein is CASSEGSTTTDTQYF.

J is TRBJ1-2 and V is TRBV18; D not resolved. The CDR3 runs 15 residues. Deletions cut 3 bases from V and 4 bases from J, with 15 bases between. Germline values: CDR1 KGHSH, CDR2 LQKENI. The CDR3 DNA reads as TGTGCCAGCTCACCGAACCAAGGACCGCTCTATGGCTACACCTTC. Encoded protein: CASSPNQGPLYGYTF.